The entry below gives a single T cell receptor (beta chain) sequence along with its context. What this receptor recognizes is not known. Nothing much larger sits one base from this clone, and base qualities are not available. This sample was taken from a study of blood T cell repertoires in COVID-19 (dated by TCRdb to 2019 to 2021). At the level of the whole study: Collaborator samples came from the United States, Italy and Spain and covered acute and convalescent phases of COVID-19. The prospective study material was composed of cDNA or gDNA derived from T cells, B-cell-depleted T cells, or PBMCs. Deeply sampled blood TCRbeta repertoires from subjects exposed to, actively infected with, or recovered from COVID-19 were included in the dataset. A freely available public database, intended as a resource for researchers studying the immune response to SARS-CoV-2, is where the repertoires were released. The samples were drawn from two sources: the first 160 participants of the ongoing ImmuneRACE study, and 1,000 to 1,500 subjects contributed by 6 global collaborators. Sample metadata almost always included a de-identified subject ID, COVID-19 status, age in years and sex. Where available, HLA class I and class II types were obtained from metadata supplied by the sample provider rather than from assay-based typing.

TCRbeta CDR3 regions were amplified from genomic DNA by means of the immunoSEQ Assay, a bias-controlled multiplex PCR. The study's own analysis went as follows. The number of nucleated cells in each sample was estimated by amplification of reference gene primers within the assay. To quantify the absolute abundance of each unique TCRbeta CDR3 rearrangement, sequence reads were collapsed and filtered. For each sample, productive Simpson clonality was calculated as the square root of Simpson's diversity index over productive rearrangements. TCRdb mirrors the immuneACCESS table, restricted to in-frame sequences. Some clones are absent from its copies; in checked studies, under half trace to an unresolved V gene, and the reason for the others is unknown. V and J calls and clone size are as listed in that table; D and trimming were resolved from the DNA. In this sample the table shows roughly 340,000 clones, about 90% of which occur a single time. The ten largest clones add up to about 3% of the sample.

General findings and caveats noted by the study authors: How much clinical and demographic metadata was included differed by source and by participant, and the metadata was provided uncurated.

One collaborating source in Seattle enrolled patients while the patients were actively infected and followed the patients over time throughout the course of disease. Whole blood was collected in K2EDTA tubes by collaborating institutions according to the institutions' own protocols. For TCRbeta analysis, collaborators shipped samples as frozen whole blood, isolated PBMCs, or DNA extracted from either of those sample types. From the germline V gene, CDR1 is MDHEN and CDR2 is SYDVKM. Trimming costs V 5 bases and J 5 bases, and their ends lie 17 bases apart. Reading from cysteine to phenylalanine, the CDR3 counts 15 amino acids. The retained sequence is limited to the CDR3, 45 bases, with the frame set at the first base.

Sequenced material: peripheral blood. The rearranged chain carries TRBV28 and TRBJ2-3; a tentative D match to TRBD2 spans 7 bases. This clonotype was obtained from a woman in her 30s with COVID-19, enrolled during active disease. The encoded CDR3 is CASSPWGGGGDTQYF. The nucleotide sequence is given as TGTGCCAGCAGTCCCTGGGGGGGCGGTGGAGATACGCAGTATTTT.